This T cell receptor beta chain comes out of a study of T cells after posttransplantation cyclophosphamide. Study findings and constraints: TRB overlap between skin or GI tissue T cells and blood was limited. Later blood repertoires were often dominated by clones from the donor CD8+ memory compartment. Recipient CMV seropositivity and CMV reactivation strongly tracked TRB clonality.

Cells defined as naive were viable CD3+CD4+ or CD3+CD8+ and CCR7+CD45RA+CD45RO-CD95-CD27+CD28+. Per germline, CDR1 SQVTM and CDR2 ANQGSEA. This CDR3 spans 13 amino acids. Trimming shortened V by 0 bases and J by 8 bases, and 13 bases separated the two germline ends. The repertoire was sequenced with immunoSEQ multiplex PCR; TCRdb's copy has only in-frame clones and lacks some. This repertoire shows 19,000 or so clones, roughly 98% found once; its top ten account for less than 0.15%. The table lists this clone with a count of one. Its antigen is currently unknown. The receptor comes from a man in his forties in good health, CMV-negative, and a related stem cell transplant donor. Source material: naive CD8+ T cells sorted from PBMCs. J is TRBJ1-1 and V is TRBV29-1; tentatively, D is TRBD1 (5 bases). The CDR3, as DNA: TGCAGCGTTGAAGACGGGGGACGGCTGGAAGCTTTCTTT. Its protein product is CSVEDGGRLEAFF.